This TCR beta chain was retrieved from a study of response to subunit inactivated influenza vaccine. Study-level points and caveats: That few new T cells are recruited by each seasonal influenza vaccination was the authors' suggestion.

The germline V gene has CDR1 DFQATT and CDR2 SNEGSKA (reference sequence). Trimming at V came to 4 bases and at J to 10 bases, leaving 8 bases not matched to a gene. The CDR3 extends over 13 amino acids. In regard to this clonotype: Antigen: not known.

TCRdb redid the calling of the RT-PCR reads with MiXCR, one entry per CDR3 protein. The data contain 300,000 to 350,000 distinct CDR3 sequences, roughly 22% of them singletons. The source was PBMCs from blood, collected 21 months after vaccination. The sequence derives from a man aged 45 to 70 who received an inactivated influenza vaccine. The chain joins TRBV20-1 to TRBJ1-4; 8 bases are a match to TRBD1. The CDR3 region is CSATDRGGRKLFF. The CDR3 DNA sequence: TGCAGTGCTACCGACAGGGGCGGGCGAAAACTGTTTTTT.